This T cell receptor beta chain is from a study of cytomegalovirus exposure and HLA in healthy donors (dated by TCRdb to about 2017). General notes on the study: In an earlier analysis of under 750 of the donors, 276 Gb of sequence data and just under 120 million unique TCR beta sequences from about 190 million T cells were reported. An early release covering roughly 600 HLA-typed donors comprised 250 to 350 gigabases of sequencing data and about 90 million unique TCR sequences. Of the roughly 400 genotyped donors, over 65% fell in the genetic ancestry cluster associated with self-reported Caucasian donors. The study aimed to test whether cataloging public T cell receptors could reveal signatures of past pathogen exposure. The study profiled the T cell repertoires of hundreds of subjects by immunosequencing and related them to cytomegalovirus serostatus. In addition to the first cohort of several hundred subjects, a separate validation cohort of approximately 120 different subjects was used. To predict cytomegalovirus infection status, the study combined high-throughput TCR immunosequencing, statistical association of individual TCRs with disease status, and machine learning. A later analysis re-examined previously published TCR beta repertoires from just over 650 donors and added high-resolution HLA genotyping to investigate patterns of TCR occurrence. In the later analysis, no new phenotypic data were used to find candidate immune exposures; instead, reliance was placed on TCR beta sequences and their occurrence across donors. An earlier analysis of 450 to 750 of the donors used high-throughput TCR beta sequencing to judge whether each TCR beta V gene segment behaved as functional or pseudogenic. Alongside the repertoire data, information on donor age, sex, ethnicity and CMV serostatus was compiled. A later genetic analysis used genome-wide SNP genotypes for 398 of the 666 donors, treating that subset as a discovery cohort. All discovery cohort repertoires had been generated on a single sequencing platform. HLA typing covered class I and class II loci at four-digit resolution. Typing coverage varied by locus: about 629-640 donors for A, B, C, DRB1 and DQB1; 522 for DQA1; about 590 for DPA1; roughly 470 for DPB1. Four or five DR-DQ haplotypes were treated as single units for association and clustering because of strong linkage in the cohort. Among some 410 genotyped donors of the cohort, an average of about 220,000 unique TCR beta nucleotide sequences was sequenced per donor, of which roughly 17% were non-productive.

The cohort was made up of approximately 670 healthy bone marrow donors. All cohort members were sampled while nominally healthy, although unrecorded immune exposures were likely present. The donor was CMV seronegative and belonged to the group of around 400 seronegative cohort members. Each donor provided a peripheral blood sample, and peripheral blood mononuclear cells were used for TCR beta sequencing. The Qiagen DNeasy Blood Extraction Kit was used to extract genomic DNA from the blood cell samples. Concerning this clone: Its antigen specificity is not known. Base-call qualities are not available, and no considerably larger clone is one nucleotide away.

Germline trimming: 5 bases from V, 3 bases from J; junction bases outside gene matches: 6. The CDR3 runs 14 residues from the cysteine to the phenylalanine. Just CDR3 DNA is preserved here, 42 bases in frame from base 1. From a lookup of the germline V gene, CDR1 and CDR2 are SGHTA and FQGNSA. The library was obtained by the immunoSEQ multiplex PCR assay. The multiplex PCR relied on a mix of 60 forward primers for TCR Vbeta segments and 13 reverse primers for TCR Jbeta segments. A multiplex PCR assay on genomic DNA amplified the CDR3 region of rearranged TCR beta genes. The amplified TCR beta libraries were sequenced on the Illumina HiSeq System as 87-base-pair reads. As for how the authors treated the data: A later analysis tallied about 77 million unique TCR beta chains across the 640 or so repertoires, and approximately 9.9 million of those chains were shared by two or more donors. To remove PCR and sequencing errors, raw reads were error-corrected and collapsed into unique sequences using a nearest-neighbor algorithm that merged closely related sequences. To assign V, D and J gene segments, CDR3 sequences were aligned to IMGT reference sequences. For a sequence to be retained, a match of at least six nucleotides was required to both a V gene segment and a J gene segment. Rearrangements were called productive when the CDR3 lacked stop codons and stayed in frame with V and J; all others were non-productive. CDR3 was defined according to IMGT convention as the region running from the second conserved V-encoded cysteine to the conserved J-encoded phenylalanine. Sequences without an unambiguous match to a single V gene segment were excluded from the earlier analysis of about 630 of the donors. An earlier analysis of some 610 of the donors called V segments functional above 56.7% productive rearrangements and segregating when the between-donor standard deviation exceeded 5%. A statistical classification framework was developed to diagnose cytomegalovirus status using the catalog of TCR beta chain sequences. V and J gene assignment, in a later analysis, came from comparing TCR nucleotide sequences with IMGT/GENE-DB human TR gene sequences. Using the TCRdist pipeline, a later analysis assigned CDR3 sequences along with most-parsimonious VDJ recombination scenarios. In a later analysis, each TCR beta chain was defined by its CDR3 amino acid sequence together with its V-gene family, and reads without a unique V-gene family were excluded. To address suspected cross-contamination and a sequencing artifact, a later analysis removed roughly 580 highly shared, low-generation-probability nucleotide sequences. A later analysis calculated a clonal expansion index for each public chain from normalized within-repertoire ranks of inferred template counts. In a later analysis, generation probabilities were computed using a VDJ recombination model fitted to out-of-frame rearrangements, and the results were checked against IGoR. A later analysis scored TCR-TCR, TCR-HLA and TCR-CMV co-occurrence with hypergeometric tests, applying a repertoire-size bias correction to TCR pairs. In a later analysis, false discovery rates were estimated by permuting HLA or CMV assignments 20 times. In a later analysis, co-occurring TCRs were grouped using DBSCAN, with TCRdist sequence similarity added in when clustering inside HLA-allele-positive subsets. Repertoires with fewer than 30,000 or more than 120,000 public chains, plus five repertoires with anomalous nucleotide sharing, were excluded from co-occurrence clustering. The immuneACCESS repertoire file appears here via TCRdb, limited to in-frame rearrangements. These files lack a portion of the clones; in checked studies, under half of the deficit traces to unresolved V genes, and the cause of the others is not known. V and J calls and clone size are copied from that table; D and trimming were computed from the DNA. In all, the sample holds over 150,000 clones, and over 70% of those were seen once. The ten largest clones take up about 2% of the sample.

Broad study findings and their caveats: In a later analysis, the rate of TCR association differed among HLA loci, with DRB1 alleles having the most associated TCRs and HLA-C alleles having the fewest. A later analysis found that most CMV-associated TCR beta chains appeared HLA-restricted, with HLA associations seemingly driven largely by CMV exposure. In an earlier analysis of some 540 of the donors, most TCR beta V segments appeared in productive rearrangements about 90% or about 30% of the time, broadly matching IMGT annotations. The 87-base-pair reads could not distinguish some IMGT-functional V segments, including TRBV6-2 and TRBV6-3, so those segments were excluded. In a later genetic analysis, fewer N-insertions in productive TCRs were reported among donors in an Asian-associated ancestry cluster than the approximately 630-donor mean. A few of the identified cytomegalovirus-associated TCR beta chains were confirmed in vitro to be specific for cytomegalovirus antigens. A later analysis found that HLA-associated TCR beta chains were more clonally expanded and had lower generation probabilities than equally common non-associated chains. While some public TCRs were present in many individuals, most TCR sequences turned up only very rarely across donors. A further reported finding was that TCR beta sequences accurately predicted the HLA-A and HLA-B alleles for most subjects in the first cohort. A total of about 150 TCR beta chains were listed by the study as associated with cytomegalovirus. Specific HLA alleles were associated with some 15,000 TCR beta sequences at a false discovery rate of 0.05 in a later analysis. The cohort was sequenced for TCR beta chains only, and without alpha or paired-chain data the features that could be detected were limited. Sequencing depth was assumed to be roughly uniform across donors in the presence/absence analyses, though that assumption may not hold. The classifier was reported to diagnose cytomegalovirus status with high specificity and sensitivity in both the original cohort and the validation cohort. A later genetic analysis associated a missense DCLRE1C variant with V-gene and J-gene trimming of TCR beta chains, and an independent cohort replicated the association. Because HLA typing was unavailable for some donors at each locus, only the typed subset was used in association tests. When HLA alleles, especially DR and DQ, strongly co-occurred, TCR associations were difficult to assign to individual alleles. According to a later analysis, parvovirus B19, influenza, CMV and Epstein-Barr virus appeared linked to several top co-occurrence clusters. Fewer than 20 rarely observed V segments, including chromosome 9 orphons, were excluded from the earlier analysis of about 610 of the donors because counts were too low. Immune exposure information for the cohort was limited to CMV serostatus. Linkage disequilibrium might explain the correlated functional status among segregating V segments, but an unknown experimental factor could not be excluded. A cluster of highly shared sequence variants was judged likely to be a technical artifact of the sequencing pipeline. It was suggested by the authors that the approach could potentially be generalized to other disease states and immunological phenotypes.

This chain is built from TRBV7-2 and TRBJ2-5, with 7 middle bases fitting TRBD1. The TCR was taken from a man aged 25-45 years in good health and CMV-seronegative. Sequencing used PBMCs. The CDR3 protein is CASSKGGQKETQYF. The DNA reads as follows: TGTGCCAGCAGCAAAGGGGGACAGAAAGAGACCCAGTACTTC. Supplemented by the reference TRBV7-2 and TRBJ2-5 proteins around the CDR3, the complete variable domain is GAGVSQSPSNKVTEKGKDVELRCDPISGHTALYWYRQSLGQGLEFLIYFQGNSAPDKSGLPSDRFSAERTGGSVSTLTIQRTQQEDSAVYLCASSKGGQKETQYFGPGTRLLVL.